This T cell receptor beta chain derives from a study of blood T cell repertoires in COVID-19. This table comes from immunoSEQ multiplex PCR, and its TCRdb copy is limited to in-frame clones, with some not included. This sample has 250,000 to 300,000 clones, with under 90% found just once. Germline V CDR1 and CDR2: SGHRS, YFSETQ. The ends lost 2 bases at V and 5 bases at J; junction bases unmatched: 10. The CDR3 is 17 amino acids. The chain carries TRBV5-1 and TRBJ2-2, with 9 bases aligning to TRBD1. The receptor was isolated from a man aged 50-59 years with acute or convalescent COVID-19. Sequencing was performed on peripheral blood. CDR3 region: CASSFSEWTGVTGELFF. Here the CDR3 DNA reads TGCGCCAGCAGCTTCTCGGAATGGACAGGGGTAACCGGGGAGCTGTTTTTT.